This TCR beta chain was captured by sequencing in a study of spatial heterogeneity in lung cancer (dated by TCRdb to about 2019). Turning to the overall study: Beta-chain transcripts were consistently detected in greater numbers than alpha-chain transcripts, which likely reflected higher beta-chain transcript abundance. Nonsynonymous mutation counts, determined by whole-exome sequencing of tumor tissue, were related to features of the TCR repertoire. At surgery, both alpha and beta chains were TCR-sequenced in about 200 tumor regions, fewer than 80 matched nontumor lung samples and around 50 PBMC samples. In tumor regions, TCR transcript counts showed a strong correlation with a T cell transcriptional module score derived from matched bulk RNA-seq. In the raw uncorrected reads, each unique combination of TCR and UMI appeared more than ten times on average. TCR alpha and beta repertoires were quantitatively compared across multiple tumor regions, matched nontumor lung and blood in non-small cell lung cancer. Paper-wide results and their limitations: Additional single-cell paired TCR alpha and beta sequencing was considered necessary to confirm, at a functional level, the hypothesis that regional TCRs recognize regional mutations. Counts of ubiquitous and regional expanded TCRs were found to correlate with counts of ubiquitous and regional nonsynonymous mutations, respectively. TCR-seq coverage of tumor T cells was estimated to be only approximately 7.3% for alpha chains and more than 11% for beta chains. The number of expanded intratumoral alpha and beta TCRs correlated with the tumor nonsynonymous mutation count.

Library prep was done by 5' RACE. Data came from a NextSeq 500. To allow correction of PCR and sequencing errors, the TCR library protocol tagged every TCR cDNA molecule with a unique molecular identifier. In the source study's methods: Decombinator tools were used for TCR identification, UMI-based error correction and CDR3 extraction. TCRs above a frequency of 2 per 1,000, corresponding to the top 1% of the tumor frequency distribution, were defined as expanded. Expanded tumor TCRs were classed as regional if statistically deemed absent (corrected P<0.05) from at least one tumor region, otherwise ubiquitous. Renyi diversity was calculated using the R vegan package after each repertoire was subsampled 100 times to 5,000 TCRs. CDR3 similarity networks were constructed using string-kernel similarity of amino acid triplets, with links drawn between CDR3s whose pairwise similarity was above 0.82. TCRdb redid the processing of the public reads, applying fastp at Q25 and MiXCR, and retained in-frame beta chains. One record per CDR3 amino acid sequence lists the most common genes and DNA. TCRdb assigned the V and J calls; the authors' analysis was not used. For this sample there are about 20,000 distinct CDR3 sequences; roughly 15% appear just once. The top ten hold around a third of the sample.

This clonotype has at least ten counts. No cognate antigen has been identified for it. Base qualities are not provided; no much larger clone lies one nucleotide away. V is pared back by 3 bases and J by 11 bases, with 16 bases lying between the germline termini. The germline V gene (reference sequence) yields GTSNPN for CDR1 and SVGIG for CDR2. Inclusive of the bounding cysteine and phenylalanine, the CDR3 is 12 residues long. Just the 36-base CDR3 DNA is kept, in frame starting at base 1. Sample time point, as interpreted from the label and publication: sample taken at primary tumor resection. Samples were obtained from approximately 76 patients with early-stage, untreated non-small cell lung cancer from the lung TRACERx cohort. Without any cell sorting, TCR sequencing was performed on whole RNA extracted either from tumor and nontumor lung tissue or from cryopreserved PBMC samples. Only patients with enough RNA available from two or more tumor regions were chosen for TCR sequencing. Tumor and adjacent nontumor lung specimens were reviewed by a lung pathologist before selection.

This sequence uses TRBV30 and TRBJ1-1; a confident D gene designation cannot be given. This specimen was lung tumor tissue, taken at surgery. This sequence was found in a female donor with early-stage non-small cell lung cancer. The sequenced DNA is TGTGCCTGGAGCGGAGCCGACTTTGGGGCTTTCTTT. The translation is CAWSGADFGAFF.